This TCR beta chain appears in the sequencing data of a study of HIV-infected patients and healthy controls. Study information: In 14 of 16 patients, CD4 counts climbed slightly after three months but remained subnormal.

Around 0.5 ug RNA was reverse transcribed with alpha and beta constant-region primers. Using multiplexing indices, alpha and beta chain libraries were generated apart by chain-specific third strand synthesis. Ligation attached cDNA to a 5' RACE adapter that carried a random hexamer and SP2 site. TCRdb redid the calling of the 5' RACE reads with MiXCR, one entry per CDR3 protein. The table shows 8,000 to 10,000 distinct CDR3 sequences, with 6.5% to 9.5% occurring only once. The repertoire came from unfractionated whole blood and reflected all unsorted peripheral T cells. The CDR3 has 13 residues. The ends were cut back, 5 bases at V and 5 bases at J, with 12 bases in the middle. This clonotype came up many times.

The TCR originated in an adult with HIV infection. The donor label of this sample is uncertain. Sample: blood, taken before antiretroviral therapy. This chain uses TRBV12-3 or TRBV12-4 with TRBJ1-1; weak D call: TRBD1 (5 bases). The CDR3 loop reads CASSVTRDTEAFF. CDR3 sequence (DNA): TGTGCCAGCAGTGTCACCAGGGATACTGAAGCTTTCTTT.